Shown below are 22 T cell receptor beta chains from a single sample sequenced in a study of blood T cell repertoires in COVID-19. Some clones are missing from TCRdb's copy, which holds only in-frame ones; the method was immunoSEQ multiplex PCR. In the table there are around 150,000 clones, 85% of which are singletons. The sample consisted of peripheral blood. Receptor source: a human donor with acute or convalescent COVID-19. The donor label of this sample is uncertain.

The chain couples TRBV28 to TRBJ1-5; 9 bases are a match to TRBD1. Germline-derived CDR1 and CDR2 are MDHEN and SYDVKM. V gave up 4 bases and J gave up 2 bases; unmatched junction bases: 0. The CDR3 is 14 amino acids. CDR3 residues: CASSWDRGNQPQHF. DNA of the CDR3: TGTGCCAGCAGTTGGGACAGGGGCAATCAGCCCCAGCATTTT.

This clone is a singleton in its sample. The chain is built from TRBV28 and TRBJ1-3; 9 bases agree with TRBD1. Germline V lookup: CDR1 MDHEN, CDR2 SYDVKM. This CDR3 is built from 15 residues. With V trimmed by 4 bases and J by 4 bases, 5 bases remained unmatched. The CDR3 nucleotides are TGTGCCAGCAGTTCCGGGACAGGGAGAGGAAACACCATATATTTT. Translation: CASSSGTGRGNTIYF. Full variable domain (outside the CDR3, taken from reference TRBV28 and TRBJ1-3): DVKVTQSSRYLVKRTGEKVFLECVQDMDHENMFWYRQDPGLGLRLIYFSYDVKMKEKGDIPEGYSVSREKKERFSLILESASTNQTSMYLCASSSGTGRGNTIYFGEGSWLTVV.

The chain carries TRBV3-1 (or the pseudogene TRBV3-2) and TRBJ1-6; no clear D gene. CDR3 length: 15 residues. CDR1 and CDR2 from the germline V gene are LGHDT and YNNKEL (reference sequence). V was trimmed by 0 bases and J by 10 bases, leaving 13 bases between them. In DNA, the CDR3 is TGTGCCAGCAGCCAAGAGGGCACACTCGCATCACCCCTCCACTTT. Protein: CASSQEGTLASPLHF.

Details on this clone: The sample carries other DNA sequences with the same CDR3. The rearrangement joins TRBV5-1 to TRBJ1-1; D gene unclear. The CDR3 is made up of 13 amino acids. V lost 0 bases and J 0 bases, leaving 3 bases between the germline ends. CDR1 is SGHRS, CDR2 YFSETQ, per germline. The CDR3, as DNA: TGCGCCAGCAGCTTGGGCGTGAACACTGAAGCTTTCTTT. It is translated as CASSLGVNTEAFF.

V gene TRBV7-6 combines with J gene TRBJ1-5; 7 nucleotides match TRBD1. The CDR3 runs to 17 residues. The germline gives CDR1 SGHVS, CDR2 FNYEAQ. The trim removed 3 bases at V and 6 bases at J, leaving 14 bases unmatched. The CDR3, as DNA: TGTGCCAGCAGCTTGGGTTTAGGGACAGCCCGGTTTCAGCCCCAGCATTTT. This sequence encodes CASSLGLGTARFQPQHF. Together with reference TRBV7-6 and TRBJ1-5, the CDR3 gives the full variable domain: GAGVSQSPRYKVTKRGQDVALRCDPISGHVSLYWYRQALGQGPEFLTYFNYEAQQDKSGLPNDRFSAERPEGSISTLTIQRTEQRDSAMYRCASSLGLGTARFQPQHFGDGTRLSIL.

The chain couples TRBV10-1 to TRBJ2-5; the D gene is possibly TRBD1 (5 bases). Deletions cut 2 bases from V and 2 bases from J, with 12 bases between. Germline V lookup: CDR1 WNHNN, CDR2 SYGVQD (reference sequence). The CDR3 totals 15 residues. The CDR3 nucleotides are TGCGCCAGCAGTGAGGGGTCAGGGATACAAGAGACCCAGTACTTC. This translates into CASSEGSGIQETQYF.

V is TRBV5-1 and J is TRBJ1-6; TRBD1 agrees at 7 bases. V lost 0 bases, J lost 6 bases, and 9 bases stayed unmatched. Looked up from germline, CDR1 is SGHRS and CDR2 is YFSETQ. The CDR3 length is 17 residues. The CDR3 spells CASSLAPLGGFNSPLHF. As DNA, the CDR3 is TGCGCCAGCAGCTTGGCTCCTTTAGGGGGCTTTAATTCACCCCTCCACTTT.

This clone was seen a few times. The chain couples TRBV5-1 to TRBJ2-5; 9 nucleotides align to TRBD1. The CDR3 contains 14 residues. V shed 2 bases, J shed 4 bases, and the junction held 3 bases outside the gene matches. Germline-derived CDR1 and CDR2 are SGHRS and YFSETQ. The CDR3 region is CASSFGTGRETQYF. The CDR3, as DNA: TGCGCCAGCAGCTTTGGGACAGGGAGAGAGACCCAGTACTTC.

This chain links TRBV19 with TRBJ2-7; a possible D gene is TRBD1 (5 bases). Germline V lookup: CDR1 LNHDA, CDR2 SQIVND (reference sequence). The ends were cut back, 4 bases at V and 2 bases at J, with 9 bases in the middle. This CDR3 has 13 residues. The CDR3 loop reads CASSRTKTYEQYF. DNA for the CDR3: TGTGCCAGTAGTAGGACAAAGACCTACGAGCAGTACTTC. Supplemented by reference TRBV19 and TRBJ2-7, the full variable domain reads DGGITQSPKYLFRKEGQNVTLSCEQNLNHDAMYWYRQDPGQGLRLIYYSQIVNDFQKGDIAEGYSVSREKKESFPLTVTSAQKNPTAFYLCASSRTKTYEQYFGPGTRLTVT.

In its sample, this clone was seen a few times. V usage is TRBV6-5 and J usage is TRBJ2-1; 8 nucleotides match TRBD2. V shed 6 bases and J 13 bases; nucleotides not matched to a gene: 17. This CDR3 has 15 amino acids. Germline V CDR1 and CDR2: MNHEY, SVGAGI. CDR3 nucleotides: TGTGCCAGCAGCTCCGGGACTAGGGGGATGGGGGGTCAGTTCTTC. It specifies CASSSGTRGMGGQFF.

On this clone: The same CDR3 arises from other DNA sequences in this sample as well. This sequence joins TRBV19 and TRBJ2-2; the match to TRBD1 covers 8 bases. Trimming removed 1 base from V and 5 bases from J; junction bases left unmatched: 12. The CDR3 runs 18 residues. Germline CDR1 LNHDA, CDR2 SQIVND (reference sequence). The CDR3 DNA reads as TGTGCCAGTAGTATAGGGCGTGGGGGCAGGGGGCAGACCGGGGAGCTGTTTTTT. It encodes CASSIGRGGRGQTGELFF. The full variable domain, with the rest looked up from reference TRBV19 and TRBJ2-2, is DGGITQSPKYLFRKEGQNVTLSCEQNLNHDAMYWYRQDPGQGLRLIYYSQIVNDFQKGDIAEGYSVSREKKESFPLTVTSAQKNPTAFYLCASSIGRGGRGQTGELFFGEGSRLTVL.

This chain joins TRBV2 and TRBJ2-3; 7 nucleotides align to TRBD2. The CDR3 runs 15 residues. V lost 4 bases and J lost 5; bases outside the gene matches: 9. CDR1 is SNHLY and CDR2 is FYNNEI in the germline V gene. The CDR3 region is CASSAGRGAGDTQYF. In nucleotides, the CDR3 is TGTGCCAGCAGTGCAGGGAGGGGAGCGGGAGATACGCAGTATTTT.

The chain employs TRBV18 and TRBJ1-1; 10 nucleotides align to TRBD1. Germline trimming cut 5 bases from V and 4 bases from J; bases unmatched to any gene: 10. Germline CDR1 reads KGHSH; CDR2 reads LQKENI. The CDR3 has 16 amino acids. The CDR3 DNA follows: TGTGCCAGCTCAGGCGGGACAGGGGTCCCCAGCACTGAAGCTTTCTTT. It is translated as CASSGGTGVPSTEAFF.

The chain carries TRBV7-3 and TRBJ2-1; 11 bases line up with TRBD2. This CDR3 comprises 16 residues. After removal of 0 bases from V and 4 bases from J, the junction contained 2 bases not matched to a gene. From germline, CDR1 is SGHTA and CDR2 FQGTGA. CDR3: CASSLTLAGGYNEQFF. The CDR3 DNA reads TGTGCCAGCAGCTTAACCCTAGCGGGGGGATACAATGAGCAGTTCTTC.

The chain uses TRBV7-9 and TRBJ1-1; D not resolved. Trimming took off 1 base at V and 0 bases at J, with 9 bases between the two ends. Germline V gene sequence: CDR1 SEHNR, CDR2 FQNEAQ (reference sequence). This CDR3 has 15 amino acids. The chain's CDR3 is CASSLGAAMNTEAFF. The CDR3 DNA sequence: TGTGCCAGCAGCTTAGGGGCAGCCATGAACACTGAAGCTTTCTTT.

This clone appeared a few times. The chain has TRBV6-5 and TRBJ2-2; perhaps TRBD2 as D (6 bases). The CDR3 runs to 13 residues. Germline V gives CDR1 MNHEY, CDR2 SVGAGI. V gave up 6 bases and J gave up 5 bases, with 10 bases separating them. The DNA of the CDR3 is TGTGCCAGCAGCGGCGCGGGGACCGGGGAGCTGTTTTTT. It yields the protein CASSGAGTGELFF.

The V and J genes are TRBV2 and TRBJ1-1, with a tentative D call TRBD1 (5 bases). V lost 6 bases to trimming and J lost 0 bases, with 14 bases between them. CDR3 length equals 15 residues. Germline assignment: CDR1 SNHLY and CDR2 FYNNEI. CDR3 residues: CASSPNRGMNTEAFF. In DNA, the CDR3 is TGTGCCAGCAGCCCGAACCGGGGGATGAACACTGAAGCTTTCTTT.

The V and J genes are TRBV11-2 and TRBJ1-3; possibly TRBD1 for D (5 bases). Germline V lookup: CDR1 SGHAT, CDR2 FQNNGV. V was trimmed by 3 bases and J by 6 bases, leaving 9 bases between them. The CDR3 extends over 13 amino acids. CDR3 loop: CASSFRQLNTIYF. The CDR3 DNA reads as TGTGCCAGCAGCTTTAGACAGTTAAACACCATATATTTT.

The J gene is TRBJ1-5, the V gene TRBV28; tentative D call: TRBD1 (6 bases). CDR1 and CDR2 (germline): MDHEN, SYDVKM. CDR3 length: 14 residues. V was clipped by 6 bases and J by 7 bases, with 16 bases between them. The CDR3 loop is CASSLTRGAQPQHF. The CDR3 DNA follows: TGTGCCAGCAGCCTCACTCGGGGGGCCCAGCCCCAGCATTTT.

This chain connects TRBV11-3 to TRBJ1-6, with 9 bases aligning to TRBD1. The CDR3 length is 15 residues. Unmatched junction bases numbered 4, after V lost 4 bases and J lost 6 bases. CDR1 SGHNT and CDR2 YENEEA come from the germline V gene. The CDR3 region has the DNA TGTGCCAGCAGCTCACAGGGGGCGGGTAATTCACCCCTCCACTTT. This translates into CASSSQGAGNSPLHF.

The chain carries TRBV7-9 and TRBJ2-4; 7 nucleotides align to TRBD2. The CDR3 consists of 15 residues. V lost 1 base to trimming and J lost 8 bases; unmatched junction nucleotides: 8. Germline CDR1 SEHNR, CDR2 FQNEAQ (reference sequence). The CDR3 DNA reads TGTGCCAGCAGCTTAGGGGGAGGGCAGGGAGACATTCAGTACTTC. Encoded protein: CASSLGGGQGDIQYF.

The chain recombines TRBV15 with TRBJ2-7; TRBD2 agrees at 7 bases. V was clipped by 0 bases and J by 2 bases; unmatched bases: 7. Germline CDR1 and CDR2: LNHNV and YYDKDF (reference sequence). The CDR3 spans 16 residues. The CDR3 nucleotides read TGTGCCACCAGCAGAGAGCTTGGCGGGGGAGCCTACGAGCAGTACTTC. This gives the protein CATSRELGGGAYEQYF. Based on the CDR3 plus reference TRBV15 and TRBJ2-7, the full variable domain is DAMVIQNPRYQVTQFGKPVTLSCSQTLNHNVMYWYQQKSSQAPKLLFHYYDKDFNNEADTPDNFQSRRPNTSFCFLDIRSPGLGDTAMYLCATSRELGGGAYEQYFGPGTRLTVT.